These 25 T cell receptor beta chains share one sample of origin, sequenced in a study of shared clonotypes between healthy human individuals. The repertoire was sequenced with immunoSEQ multiplex PCR; TCRdb's copy has only in-frame clones and lacks some. The sample consists of some 500,000 clones, around 77% of them appearing once. The source material was PBMCs. These receptors were collected from a woman aged 40 to 50 in good health. Some clones in this sample may be carry-over from other donors' samples.

This chain links TRBV7-2 with TRBJ2-7; no definite D call. The germline gives CDR1 SGHTA, CDR2 FQGNSA. The germline V and J ends were trimmed by 1 base and 5 bases, with 9 bases remaining between them. The CDR3 extends over 13 amino acids. The CDR3 reads CASSLVIQNEQYF. CDR3 DNA: TGTGCCAGCAGCTTAGTTATACAGAACGAGCAGTACTTC.

This clone appeared once. CDR3 bases: TGCGCCAGCAGCCCCCCGGGGCGGGAGGGTTACGAGCAGTACTTC. Translated, it gives CASSPPGREGYEQYF. This chain connects TRBV5-1 to TRBJ2-7, with 9 bases matching TRBD2. The CDR3 totals 15 residues. Germline V CDR1 and CDR2: SGHRS, YFSETQ. J lost 4 bases, V lost 4 bases, and 9 bases had no gene match.

The chain carries TRBV6-5 and TRBJ1-1; D call uncertain. The ends were cut back, 8 bases at V and 4 bases at J, with 20 bases in the middle. The CDR3 runs 15 residues. Germline CDR1 is MNHEY and CDR2 is SVGAGI. The CDR3 protein is CASHRGLMFFTEAFF. CDR3 sequence (DNA): TGTGCCAGCCATCGGGGTTTGATGTTCTTCACTGAAGCTTTCTTT.

This chain joins TRBV5-1 and TRBJ2-1, with 7 bases identical to TRBD2. Germline-derived CDR1 and CDR2 are SGHRS and YFSETQ. The V segment lost 1 base and the J segment 3 bases; nucleotides outside the gene matches: 7. This CDR3 region has 16 residues. CDR3 residues: CASSLYGRTSYNEQFF. As DNA, the CDR3 is TGCGCCAGCAGCTTGTATGGGAGGACTAGCTACAATGAGCAGTTCTTC. Drawing the rest from reference TRBV5-1 and TRBJ2-1, the complete variable domain is KAGVTQTPRYLIKTRGQQVTLSCSPISGHRSVSWYQQTPGQGLQFLFEYFSETQRNKGNFPGRFSGRQFSNSRSEMNVSTLELGDSALYLCASSLYGRTSYNEQFFGPGTRLTVL.

This clone appeared many times. V gene TRBV5-4 combines with J gene TRBJ1-4, with D unresolved. Germline V gene sequence: CDR1 SGHNT, CDR2 YYREEE (reference sequence). The V and J ends lost 1 base and 3 bases respectively, with 7 bases between them. The CDR3 totals 14 residues. As DNA, the CDR3 is TGTGCCAGCAGCTTGTTCGGAGCTAATGAAAAACTGTTTTTT. Encoded protein: CASSLFGANEKLFF.

This sequence joins TRBV18 and TRBJ2-5; 9 nucleotides align to TRBD1. The CDR3 extends over 15 amino acids. The V and J ends lost 3 bases and 5 bases, in that order; junction bases with no gene match: 7. Germline assignment: CDR1 KGHSH and CDR2 LQKENI. The CDR3 nucleotides are TGTGCCAGCTCACCCCGCGGACAGGGGCGGGAGACCCAGTACTTC. Translated: CASSPRGQGRETQYF.

About this clone: A much larger clone differs from this one at a single base, so this may be a read error. This same CDR3 is encoded by further DNA sequences in the sample. The chain recombines TRBV11-2 with TRBJ2-1, with a tentative D call TRBD1 (5 bases). The germline gives CDR1 SGHAT, CDR2 FQNNGV. This CDR3 is built from 13 residues. The CDR3 is CASSLYGAEEQFF. CDR3 nucleotides: TGCGCCAGCAGCTTATATGGGGCGGAAGAGCAGTTCTTC.

V gene TRBV5-1 combines with J gene TRBJ2-3, with D possibly matching TRBD1 (6 bases). V dropped 9 bases and J dropped 2 bases, with 16 bases sitting between them. CDR1 is SGHRS and CDR2 is YFSETQ in the germline V gene. The CDR3 is 14 residues long. The CDR3 loop is CATSTGGPTDTQYF. DNA for the CDR3: TGCGCCACCTCTACTGGGGGCCCCACAGATACGCAGTATTTT.

CDR3 sequence reads: CASSLQGWMNEQFF. In DNA, the CDR3 is TGTGCCAGCAGCTTACAGGGGTGGATGAATGAGCAGTTCTTC. The chain has TRBV7-3 and TRBJ2-1; D perhaps matches TRBD1 (6 bases). The CDR3 runs 14 residues. The germline V gene encodes CDR1 SGHTA and CDR2 FQGTGA. V was clipped by 2 bases and J by 7 bases, with 12 bases between them.

The CDR3 reads CASSSSGGRVYEQFF. The CDR3 region has the DNA TGCGCCAGCAGCTCGAGCGGGGGCCGGGTCTATGAGCAGTTCTTC. This chain connects TRBV5-1 to TRBJ2-1; 8 bases align to TRBD2. The CDR3 runs to 15 residues. J lost 8 bases, V lost 3 bases, and 10 bases had no gene match. Germline CDR1 SGHRS, CDR2 YFSETQ.

A remark on this clone: It differs at one base from a far larger clone, so likely a read error. No conserved phenylalanine or tryptophan is present at the end of the CDR3, so a read error is the likely explanation. The chain uses TRBV25-1 and TRBJ1-4; D uncertain. Germline CDR1 MGHDK, CDR2 SYGVNS. V was clipped by 4 bases and J by 5 bases, with 14 bases between them. The CDR3 totals 15 residues. The CDR3 here is CASSVPGYENEKLFS. The CDR3 DNA sequence: TGTGCCAGCAGTGTCCCTGGATACGAGAATGAAAAACTGTTTTCT.

V gene TRBV5-1 combines with J gene TRBJ2-5; 8 bases line up with TRBD2. The V and J ends lost 2 bases and 5 bases, in that order; junction bases with no gene match: 2. This CDR3 has 13 amino acids. Looked up from germline, CDR1 is SGHRS and CDR2 is YFSETQ. CDR3 bases: TGCGCCAGCAGCTTTAGCGGGACGGAGACCCAGTACTTC. Its translation is CASSFSGTETQYF.

The rearrangement uses TRBV7-8 and TRBJ2-7; the match to TRBD1 covers 7 bases. With 0 bases clipped from V and 10 bases from J, the junction kept 9 bases outside the gene matches. The CDR3 consists of 14 residues. Germline V gene sequence: CDR1 SGHVS, CDR2 FQNEAQ. The CDR3 DNA reads as TGTGCCAGCAGCTTAGCCACCTCGACAGGGTTCCAGTACTTC. Amino acids: CASSLATSTGFQYF.

Only one count was recorded for this clone. The V call is TRBV9, the J call TRBJ2-7, with TRBD1 matching 7 bases. V was pared by 3 bases and J by 2 bases, with 2 bases of the junction left unmatched. The CDR3 covers 13 residues. The germline V gene has CDR1 SGDLS and CDR2 YYNGEE. The CDR3 sequence is CASSAGTAYEQYF. The CDR3 DNA reads TGTGCCAGCAGCGCGGGGACAGCCTACGAGCAGTACTTC.

J is TRBJ2-7 and V is TRBV7-2, with D possibly being TRBD1 or TRBD2 (5 bases each). This CDR3 spans 15 amino acids. The germline V and J ends were trimmed by 7 bases and 4 bases, with 20 bases remaining between them. CDR1 and CDR2 from the germline V gene are SGHTA and FQGNSA. The CDR3 sequence: CASTPRGGPGYEQYF. Here the CDR3 DNA reads TGTGCCAGCACCCCCCGGGGCGGTCCAGGATACGAGCAGTACTTC.

This clone was recorded once. The chain recombines TRBV15 with TRBJ2-1; 7 positions match TRBD1. J was trimmed by 1 base and V by 5 bases; bases with no gene match: 2. The CDR3 runs 14 residues. The germline CDR1 and CDR2 sequences are LNHNV and YYDKDF (reference sequence). The DNA of the CDR3 is TGTGCCACCAGCTCAGGGGGATCCTACAATGAGCAGTTCTTC. It yields the protein CATSSGGSYNEQFF.

This clone has a count of ten or more. The chain links TRBV19 to TRBJ2-1, with a weak D call TRBD2 (6 bases). V was pared by 3 bases and J by 0 bases, with 15 bases between. The germline gives CDR1 LNHDA, CDR2 SQIVND (reference sequence). The CDR3 is made up of 17 amino acids. Here the CDR3 DNA reads TGTGCCAGTAGTATTTTGGGGGGATCAGGCTCCTACAATGAGCAGTTCTTC. Its translation: CASSILGGSGSYNEQFF.

This chain connects TRBV11-1 to TRBJ2-7; 7 positions agree with TRBD2. From germline, CDR1 is SGHAT and CDR2 FQDESV (reference sequence). This CDR3 has 13 amino acids. Trimming at V came to 5 bases and at J to 7 bases, leaving 8 bases not matched to a gene. The CDR3 DNA reads as TGTGCCAGCAGCCTTGTTAGGACTAGAGAGCAGTACTTC. It specifies CASSLVRTREQYF.

To note about this clone: A clone one base away is much larger, so this may be a read error. The V call is TRBV5-1, the J call TRBJ2-1; TRBD2 agrees at 8 bases. This CDR3 has 13 amino acids. Germline V gene lookup returns CDR1 SGHRS and CDR2 YFSETQ. CDR3 loop: CASTPGGDNERFF. The CDR3 DNA sequence: TGCGCCAGCACCCCGGGGGGGGACAATGAGCGGTTCTTC.

This clone came up once. The rearrangement links TRBV5-1 to TRBJ2-7; TRBD1 matches at 10 bases. CDR3 length equals 15 residues. Per germline, CDR1 SGHRS and CDR2 YFSETQ. The trim removed 1 base at V and 3 bases at J, leaving 4 bases unmatched. CDR3 amino acids: CASSLTGQGLYEQYF. CDR3 in DNA: TGCGCCAGCAGCTTGACGGGACAGGGGCTCTACGAGCAGTACTTC.

The CDR3 is CASSPLLRNNEQFF. CDR3 DNA sequence: TGTGCCAGCAGTCCACTACTTCGGAACAATGAGCAGTTCTTC. The chain uses TRBV28 and TRBJ2-1, with D unresolved. The V end was cut by 5 bases, the J end by 5 bases, with 13 bases between. This CDR3 region has 14 residues. Germline CDR1 MDHEN, CDR2 SYDVKM.

This clone was recorded many times. The V gene is TRBV28, the J gene TRBJ1-2; D not certain. The V and J ends lost 5 bases and 4 bases respectively, with 17 bases between them. Germline values: CDR1 MDHEN, CDR2 SYDVKM. The CDR3 is 15 amino acids. CDR3: CASSLPRKAGYGYTF. CDR3 DNA: TGTGCCAGCAGTCTCCCCAGAAAGGCTGGCTATGGCTACACCTTC.

Concerning this clone: A much larger clone is a single base away; this may be a read error. The CDR3 bases are TGTGTCACATCCGGGACAGGGGGATCCTCTGGGGCCAACGTCCTGACTTTC. Translation: CVTSGTGGSSGANVLTF. The chain carries TRBV2 and TRBJ2-6; 11 bases map to TRBD1. In germline, CDR1 is SNHLY, CDR2 FYNNEI. This CDR3 comprises 17 residues. Combining the CDR3 with reference TRBV2 and TRBJ2-6 gives the whole variable domain EPEVTQTPSHQVTQMGQEVILRCVPISNHLYFYWYRQILGQKVEFLVSFYNNEISEKSEIFDDQFSVERPDGSNFTLKIRSTKLEDSAMYFCVTSGTGGSSGANVLTFGAGSRLTVL.

The J gene is TRBJ2-7, the V gene TRBV18; 7 positions match TRBD1. Germline-derived CDR1 and CDR2 are KGHSH and LQKENI. V shed 5 bases, J shed 2 bases, and the junction held 12 bases outside the gene matches. CDR3 size: 16 residues. CDR3 loop: CASSSRPTGITYEQYF. Written as DNA, the CDR3 is TGTGCCAGCTCATCTCGACCGACAGGGATCACCTACGAGCAGTACTTC.

Details on this clone: The same CDR3 can be traced to other DNA sequences in this sample. The chain recombines TRBV7-3 with TRBJ2-1, with no clear D. The CDR3 sequence is 13 residues long. Trimming removed 2 bases from V and 5 bases from J, with 7 bases in between. Germline CDR1 reads SGHTA; CDR2 reads FQGTGA. The CDR3 coding sequence is TGTGCCAGCAGCTTATCACGGGACAATGAGCAGTTCTTC. Protein product: CASSLSRDNEQFF.